These 23 T cell receptor beta chains share one sample of origin, sequenced in a study of cytomegalovirus exposure and HLA in healthy donors. Primers included in the PCR were 60 Vbeta and 13 Jbeta primers. Repertoires were generated with immunoSEQ multiplex PCR, while TCRdb's copy carries only in-frame clones and drops some. The repertoire holds fewer than 200,000 clones, with 75% to 90% as singletons. Sequencing was done on a sample of PBMCs. The receptors come from a male donor in good health and CMV-seronegative.

Only a few counts were recorded for this clone. The chain employs TRBV19 and TRBJ1-4; D unresolved. Per the germline V gene, CDR1 is LNHDA and CDR2 is SQIVND (reference sequence). V lost 5 bases and J 8 bases, leaving 15 bases between the germline ends. This CDR3 comprises 14 residues. The CDR3 DNA reads as TGTGCCAGTAGTGCTACAGACGCGACCGAAAAACTGTTTTTT. Translation gives CASSATDATEKLFF.

This rearrangement joins TRBV7-2 to TRBJ1-5, with 9 bases matching TRBD1. There are 17 residues in the CDR3. Germline V gene sequence: CDR1 SGHTA, CDR2 FQGNSA. The J segment lost 2 bases and the V segment lost 5 bases, leaving 10 bases of the junction unmatched. The CDR3 coding sequence is TGTGCCAGCAGCGCTGGGACAGGGTTACGGGGCAATCAGCCCCAGCATTTT. It codes for CASSAGTGLRGNQPQHF.

The chain is built from TRBV5-1 and TRBJ2-1; TRBD1 might be the D (6 bases). Trimming shortened V by 2 bases and J by 7 bases, and 22 bases separated the two germline ends. The CDR3 spans 17 residues. Germline V gene sequence: CDR1 SGHRS, CDR2 YFSETQ. DNA for the CDR3: TGCGCCAGCAGCTTTCCGAATTCAGGGGCCGGCCATAATGAGCAGTTCTTC. Encoded protein: CASSFPNSGAGHNEQFF.

In its sample, this clone was seen a few times. The chain links TRBV6-1 to TRBJ2-1; 12 bases map to TRBD2. CDR1 and CDR2 (germline): MNHNS, SASEGT. The V segment lost 6 bases and the J segment 4 bases; nucleotides outside the gene matches: 4. The CDR3 has 15 residues. The CDR3 DNA reads TGTGCCAGCAGCTCCGGGACTAGCGGGTACAATGAGCAGTTCTTC. Translating it yields CASSSGTSGYNEQFF.

This clone was counted a single time. The chain couples TRBV14 to TRBJ2-5; D remains ambiguous. CDR3 size: 16 residues. V lost 3 bases, J lost 0 bases, and 14 bases lay in between. CDR1 and CDR2 (germline): SGHDN, FVKESK. The CDR3 DNA is TGTGCCAGCAGCCAGCCCATGGCTGACTACCAAGAGACCCAGTACTTC. The encoded protein is CASSQPMADYQETQYF.

The gene calls are TRBV6-1 and TRBJ1-4; D uncertain. Germline V gives CDR1 MNHNS, CDR2 SASEGT. This CDR3 has 14 residues. Trimming pared 3 bases from V and 2 bases from J, leaving 7 bases between. DNA of the CDR3: TGTGCCAGCAGTGAGCGGCAGACTAATGAAAAACTGTTTTTT. This codes for CASSERQTNEKLFF.

This chain joins TRBV9 and TRBJ2-2, with 11 bases aligning to TRBD1. CDR1 and CDR2 (germline): SGDLS, YYNGEE. The CDR3 spans 15 residues. V gave up 4 bases and J gave up 4 bases; unmatched junction bases: 3. This chain's CDR3 is CASSIGTGGTGELFF. The CDR3 DNA reads TGTGCCAGCAGCATTGGGACAGGGGGCACCGGGGAGCTGTTTTTT. The variable domain in full, with the rest retrieved from reference TRBV9 and TRBJ2-2, is DSGVTQTPKHLITATGQRVTLRCSPRSGDLSVYWYQQSLDQGLQFLIQYYNGEERAKGNILERFSAQQFPDLHSELNLSSLELGDSALYFCASSIGTGGTGELFFGEGSRLTVL.

The chain is built from TRBV29-1 and TRBJ2-1; D perhaps matches TRBD1 (5 bases). CDR3 length: 11 residues. CDR1 is SQVTM, CDR2 ANQGSEA, per germline. Trimming left V 2 bases short and J 14 bases short, with 13 bases between. The CDR3 bases are TGCAGCGTTGAAATAGGACAAGGGGAGTTCTTC. It encodes CSVEIGQGEFF.

V and J are TRBV7-9 and TRBJ2-3; 7 nucleotides agree with TRBD1. The CDR3 totals 13 residues. Germline V gene sequence: CDR1 SEHNR, CDR2 FQNEAQ (reference sequence). V dropped 6 bases and J dropped 1; count of bases not matched to a gene: 1. In nucleotides, the CDR3 is TGTGCCAGCAGTACAGGGGGCACAGATACGCAGTATTTT. Translation gives CASSTGGTDTQYF.

This chain connects TRBV27 to TRBJ2-7; TRBD1 agrees at 7 bases. The germline V gene has CDR1 MNHEY and CDR2 SMNVEV (reference sequence). The CDR3 is 14 amino acids. The J segment lost 0 bases and the V segment lost 3 bases, leaving 2 bases of the junction unmatched. In nucleotides, the CDR3 is TGTGCCAGCAGTTTCCGGGACAGCTCCTACGAGCAGTACTTC. Residues: CASSFRDSSYEQYF.

V and J are TRBV5-8 and TRBJ2-7, with D possibly TRBD1 on 5 matching bases. This CDR3 comprises 14 residues. The V gene's germline CDR1 is SGHTS and CDR2 YDEGEE. With 4 bases removed from V and 2 bases from J, the gap between germline ends came to 13 bases. The CDR3 sequence: CASSPRPGTYEQYF. The CDR3 bases are TGTGCCAGCAGCCCGAGACCAGGGACCTACGAGCAGTACTTC.

The CDR3 spells CASSFERINSPLHF. CDR3 coding DNA: TGCGCCAGCAGTTTCGAGCGGATCAATTCACCCCTCCACTTT. The chain is built from TRBV10-2 and TRBJ1-6; D is ambiguous. In germline, CDR1 is WSHSY, CDR2 SAAADI. V lost 5 bases and J lost 7, with 12 bases in between. CDR3 length equals 14 residues.

This chain connects TRBV19 to TRBJ1-1; D is possibly TRBD1 (5 bases). This CDR3 spans 15 amino acids. V was trimmed by 9 bases and J by 0 bases, leaving 17 bases between them. Germline CDR1 and CDR2: LNHDA and SQIVND (reference sequence). This CDR3 is CASRPDDRMNTEAFF. The CDR3 bases are TGTGCCAGCCGGCCCGACGACAGAATGAACACTGAAGCTTTCTTT.

Comment on this clone: In the same sample, other DNA sequences code for this CDR3. This chain connects TRBV5-1 to TRBJ1-4; 7 bases agree with TRBD1. Looked up from germline, CDR1 is SGHRS and CDR2 is YFSETQ. The CDR3 sequence is 14 residues long. The junction had 3 bases not matched to a gene; V was cut back by 4 bases and J by 3 bases. For the CDR3, the DNA is TGCGCCAGCAGCCTGGGACAGCCTAATGAAAAACTGTTTTTT. As protein: CASSLGQPNEKLFF.

The chain couples TRBV5-4 to TRBJ1-2; no clear D. Germline V gene data show CDR1 as SGHNT and CDR2 as YYREEE (reference sequence). This CDR3 region has 15 residues. V was pared by 4 bases and J by 6 bases, with 19 bases between. The chain's CDR3 is CASSPRIGRENGYTF. For the CDR3, the DNA is TGTGCCAGCAGCCCACGGATTGGGAGGGAAAATGGCTACACCTTC.

The chain joins TRBV30 to TRBJ1-5, with 7 bases lining up with TRBD1. In germline, CDR1 is GTSNPN, CDR2 SVGIG (reference sequence). The CDR3 extends over 14 amino acids. V shed 2 bases and J 2 bases; nucleotides not matched to a gene: 3. CDR3 amino acids: CAWSWTGGNQPQHF. The CDR3, as DNA: TGTGCCTGGAGTTGGACAGGTGGCAATCAGCCCCAGCATTTT. Full variable domain (remainder filled in from reference TRBV30 and TRBJ1-5): SQTIHQWPATLVQPVGSPLSLECTVEGTSNPNLYWYRQAAGRGLQLLFYSVGIGQISSEVPQNLSASRPQDRQFILSSKKLLLSDSGFYLCAWSWTGGNQPQHFGDGTRLSIL.

The rearrangement uses TRBV19 and TRBJ2-5, with 9 positions matching TRBD2. Germline trimming cut 7 bases from V and 4 bases from J; bases unmatched to any gene: 7. The CDR3 totals 14 residues. The germline V gene has CDR1 LNHDA and CDR2 SQIVND (reference sequence). Here the CDR3 reads CASKKRGAGETQYF. The CDR3 bases are TGTGCCAGTAAAAAGCGGGGGGCCGGAGAGACCCAGTACTTC. The full variable domain, rest sourced from reference TRBV19 and TRBJ2-5, is DGGITQSPKYLFRKEGQNVTLSCEQNLNHDAMYWYRQDPGQGLRLIYYSQIVNDFQKGDIAEGYSVSREKKESFPLTVTSAQKNPTAFYLCASKKRGAGETQYFGPGTRLLVL.

This clone is a singleton in its sample. The chain is built from TRBV15 and TRBJ2-2; 7 bases are a match to TRBD1. The CDR3 is 17 residues long. Germline-derived CDR1 and CDR2 are LNHNV and YYDKDF (reference sequence). Unmatched junction bases numbered 6, after V lost 0 bases and J lost 2 bases. In DNA, the CDR3 is TGTGCCACCAGCAGAGATCTTATAGGGGGCAACACCGGGGAGCTGTTTTTT. It is translated as CATSRDLIGGNTGELFF.

This clone is medium-sized. The rearrangement uses TRBV6-5 and TRBJ1-4, with 7 bases identical to TRBD1. Looked up from germline, CDR1 is MNHEY and CDR2 is SVGAGI. The CDR3 is made up of 13 amino acids. With V trimmed by 6 bases and J by 8 bases, 6 bases remained unmatched. For the CDR3, the DNA is TGTGCCAGCAGCCGGGACAGAGGGGAAAAACTGTTTTTT. It specifies CASSRDRGEKLFF.

This chain connects TRBV29-1 to TRBJ2-3; D unresolved. CDR3 length: 14 residues. V lost 1 base to trimming and J lost 0 bases, with 8 bases between them. Germline CDR1 reads SQVTM; CDR2 reads ANQGSEA. The CDR3 region has the DNA TGCAGCGTTGAAGGTCCCTTTAGCACAGATACGCAGTATTTT. Residues: CSVEGPFSTDTQYF.

The rearrangement links TRBV5-1 to TRBJ1-1; D uncertain. V was shortened by 1 base and J by 5 bases, with 18 bases between the two germline ends. From germline, CDR1 is SGHRS and CDR2 YFSETQ. The CDR3 has 16 amino acids. As DNA, the CDR3 is TGCGCCAGCAGCTTGCAGGATGTTCGTGTCGGAACTGAAGCTTTCTTT. It codes for CASSLQDVRVGTEAFF.

This sequence joins TRBV11-3 and TRBJ2-1; 11 nucleotides match TRBD2. This CDR3 contains 15 residues. Germline CDR1 SGHNT, CDR2 YENEEA. Germline trimming cut 1 base from V and 9 bases from J; bases unmatched to any gene: 5. This CDR3 reads CASSLVSGGASEQFF. The CDR3 DNA sequence: TGTGCCAGCAGCTTAGTTAGCGGGGGGGCTAGTGAGCAGTTCTTC.

In its sample, this clone was seen once. J is TRBJ2-1 and V is TRBV27, with 10 bases matching TRBD2. The CDR3 spans 16 residues. V lost 3 bases and J lost 4; bases outside the gene matches: 6. Germline-derived CDR1 and CDR2 are MNHEY and SMNVEV (reference sequence). CDR3 coding DNA: TGTGCCAGCAGTTTGTCTAGCGGGGGATATTACAATGAGCAGTTCTTC. Translation: CASSLSSGGYYNEQFF.